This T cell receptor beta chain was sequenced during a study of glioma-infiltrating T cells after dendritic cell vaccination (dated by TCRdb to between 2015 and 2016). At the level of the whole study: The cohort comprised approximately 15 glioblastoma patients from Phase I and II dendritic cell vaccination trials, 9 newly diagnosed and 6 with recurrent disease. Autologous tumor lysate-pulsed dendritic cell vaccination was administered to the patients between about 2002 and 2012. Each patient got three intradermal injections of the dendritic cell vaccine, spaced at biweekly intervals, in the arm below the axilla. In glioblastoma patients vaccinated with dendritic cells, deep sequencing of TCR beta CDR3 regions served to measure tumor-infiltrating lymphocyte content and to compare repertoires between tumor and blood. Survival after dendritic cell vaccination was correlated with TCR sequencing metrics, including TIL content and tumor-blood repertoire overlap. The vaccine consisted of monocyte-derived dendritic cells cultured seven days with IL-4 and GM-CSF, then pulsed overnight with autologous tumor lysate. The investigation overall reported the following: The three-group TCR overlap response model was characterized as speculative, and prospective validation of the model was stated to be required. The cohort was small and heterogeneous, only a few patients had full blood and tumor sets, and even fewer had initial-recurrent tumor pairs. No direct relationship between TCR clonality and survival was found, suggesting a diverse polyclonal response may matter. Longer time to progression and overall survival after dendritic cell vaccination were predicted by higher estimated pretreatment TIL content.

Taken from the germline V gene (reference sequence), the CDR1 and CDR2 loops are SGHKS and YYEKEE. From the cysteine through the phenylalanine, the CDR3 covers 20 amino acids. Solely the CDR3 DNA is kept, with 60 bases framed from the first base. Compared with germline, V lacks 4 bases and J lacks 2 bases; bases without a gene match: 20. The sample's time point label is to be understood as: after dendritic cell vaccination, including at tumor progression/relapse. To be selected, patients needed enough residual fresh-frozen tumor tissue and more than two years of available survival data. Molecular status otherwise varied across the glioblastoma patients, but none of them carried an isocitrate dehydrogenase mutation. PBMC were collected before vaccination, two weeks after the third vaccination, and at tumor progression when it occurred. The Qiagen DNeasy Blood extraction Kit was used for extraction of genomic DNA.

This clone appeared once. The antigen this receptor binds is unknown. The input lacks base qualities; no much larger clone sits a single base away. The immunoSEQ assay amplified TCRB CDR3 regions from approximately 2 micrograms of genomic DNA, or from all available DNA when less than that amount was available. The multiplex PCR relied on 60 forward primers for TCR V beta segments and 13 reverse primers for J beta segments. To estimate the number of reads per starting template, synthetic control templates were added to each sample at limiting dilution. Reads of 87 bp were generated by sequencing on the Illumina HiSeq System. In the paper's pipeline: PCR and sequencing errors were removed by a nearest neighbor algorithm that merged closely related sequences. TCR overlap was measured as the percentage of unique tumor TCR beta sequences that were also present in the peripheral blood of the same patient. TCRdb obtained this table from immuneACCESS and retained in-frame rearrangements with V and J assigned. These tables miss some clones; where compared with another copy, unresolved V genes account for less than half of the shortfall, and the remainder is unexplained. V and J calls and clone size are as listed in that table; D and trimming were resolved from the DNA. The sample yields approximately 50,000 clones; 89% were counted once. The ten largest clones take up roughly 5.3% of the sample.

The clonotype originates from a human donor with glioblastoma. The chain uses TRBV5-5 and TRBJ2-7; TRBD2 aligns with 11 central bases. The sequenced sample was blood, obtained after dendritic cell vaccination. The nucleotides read TGTGCCAGCAGCGAGAACACGACAAACCTGGGACTAGCGGCTGCCTACGAGCAGTACTTC. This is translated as CASSENTTNLGLAAAYEQYF.